This T cell receptor (beta chain) is drawn from a study of control samples from healthy donors and cancer patients. This table comes from immunoSEQ multiplex PCR, and its TCRdb copy is limited to in-frame clones, with some not included. The sample has some 410,000 clones, around 90% seen once. V lost 4 bases and J lost 5, with 11 bases in between. The CDR3 consists of 14 residues. Germline V lookup: CDR1 KGHSH, CDR2 LQKENI. The chain recombines TRBV18 with TRBJ1-4, with D uncertain. The sample taken for sequencing was PBMCs. This receptor was obtained from a man aged 40-49 years with head and neck cancer. For the CDR3, the DNA is TGTGCCAGCTCACAACCCATCGCGAATGAAAAACTGTTTTTT. Translating gives CASSQPIANEKLFF.